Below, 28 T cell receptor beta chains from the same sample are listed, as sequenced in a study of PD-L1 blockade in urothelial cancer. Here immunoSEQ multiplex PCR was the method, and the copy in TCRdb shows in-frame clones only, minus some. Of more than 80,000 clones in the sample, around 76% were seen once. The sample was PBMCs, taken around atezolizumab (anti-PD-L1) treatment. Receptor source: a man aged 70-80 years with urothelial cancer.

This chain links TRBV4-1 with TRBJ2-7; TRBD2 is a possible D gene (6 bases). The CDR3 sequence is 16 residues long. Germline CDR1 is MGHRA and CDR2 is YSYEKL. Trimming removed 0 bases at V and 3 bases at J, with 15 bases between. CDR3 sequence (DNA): TGCGCCAGCAGCCAAGATGAGAGAGGGGAGGACTACGAGCAGTACTTC. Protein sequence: CASSQDERGEDYEQYF.

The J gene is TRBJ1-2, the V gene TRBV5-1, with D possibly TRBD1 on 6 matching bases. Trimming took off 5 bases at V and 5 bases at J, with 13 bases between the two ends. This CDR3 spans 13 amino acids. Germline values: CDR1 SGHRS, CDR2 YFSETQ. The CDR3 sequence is CASSPDSGYGYTF. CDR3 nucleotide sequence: TGCGCCAGCAGTCCGGACAGTGGGTATGGCTACACCTTC.

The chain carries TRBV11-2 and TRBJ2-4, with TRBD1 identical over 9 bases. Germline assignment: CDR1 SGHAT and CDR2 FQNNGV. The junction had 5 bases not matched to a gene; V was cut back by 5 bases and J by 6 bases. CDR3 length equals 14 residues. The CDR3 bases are TGTGCCAGCAGCCGGGACAGGGAGCTAAACATTCAGTACTTC. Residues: CASSRDRELNIQYF.

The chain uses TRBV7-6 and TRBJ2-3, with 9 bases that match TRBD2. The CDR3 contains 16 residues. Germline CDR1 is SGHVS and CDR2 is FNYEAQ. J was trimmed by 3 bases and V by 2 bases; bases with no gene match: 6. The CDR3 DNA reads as TGTGCCAGCAGCTTAATTCCAGCGGGGGGAACAGATACGCAGTATTTT. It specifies CASSLIPAGGTDTQYF.

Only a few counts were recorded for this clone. The CDR3 reads CASSLGTGWAETQYF. The CDR3 DNA reads as TGTGCCAGCAGCTTAGGGACAGGGTGGGCAGAGACCCAGTACTTC. The V call is TRBV7-6, the J call TRBJ2-5; 8 bases match TRBD1. From germline, CDR1 is SGHVS and CDR2 FNYEAQ. Unmatched junction bases numbered 5, after V lost 1 base and J lost 4 bases. This CDR3 spans 15 amino acids.

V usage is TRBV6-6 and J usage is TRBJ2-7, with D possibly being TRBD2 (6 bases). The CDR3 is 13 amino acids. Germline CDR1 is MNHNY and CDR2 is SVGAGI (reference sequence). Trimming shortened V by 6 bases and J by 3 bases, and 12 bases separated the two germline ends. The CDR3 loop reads CASRGSGDYEQYF. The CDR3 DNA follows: TGTGCCAGCAGGGGTTCGGGAGACTACGAGCAGTACTTC.

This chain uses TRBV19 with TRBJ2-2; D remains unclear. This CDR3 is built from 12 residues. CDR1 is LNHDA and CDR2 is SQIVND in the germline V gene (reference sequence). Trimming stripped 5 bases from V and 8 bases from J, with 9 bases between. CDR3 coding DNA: TGTGCCAGTAGTGTCGGTTTTGGGGAGCTGTTTTTT. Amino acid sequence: CASSVGFGELFF.

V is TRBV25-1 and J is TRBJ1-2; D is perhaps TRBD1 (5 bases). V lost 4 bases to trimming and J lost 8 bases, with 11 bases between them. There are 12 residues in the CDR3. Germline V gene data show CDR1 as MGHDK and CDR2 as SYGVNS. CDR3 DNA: TGTGCCAGCAGTGTGGGGGGGGGAGGCTACACCTTC. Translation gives CASSVGGGGYTF.

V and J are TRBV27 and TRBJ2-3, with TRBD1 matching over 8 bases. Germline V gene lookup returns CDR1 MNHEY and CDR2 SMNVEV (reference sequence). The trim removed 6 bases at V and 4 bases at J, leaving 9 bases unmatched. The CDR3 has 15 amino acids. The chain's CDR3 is CASSSRGRWSDTQYF. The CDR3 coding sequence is TGTGCCAGCAGCAGCAGGGGGCGCTGGTCAGATACGCAGTATTTT.

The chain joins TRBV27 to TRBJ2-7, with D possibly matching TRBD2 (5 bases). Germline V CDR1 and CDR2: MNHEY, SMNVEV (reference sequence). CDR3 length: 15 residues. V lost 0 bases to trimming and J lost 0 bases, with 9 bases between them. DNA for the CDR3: TGTGCCAGCAGTTTATCGGACTCGAGCTCCTACGAGCAGTACTTC. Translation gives CASSLSDSSSYEQYF.

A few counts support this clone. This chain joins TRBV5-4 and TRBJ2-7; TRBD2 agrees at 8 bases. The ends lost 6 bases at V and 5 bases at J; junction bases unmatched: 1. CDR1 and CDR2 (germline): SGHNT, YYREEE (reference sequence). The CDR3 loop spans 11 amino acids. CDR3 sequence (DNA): TGTGCCAGCAAAGCGGGGGACGAGCAGTACTTC. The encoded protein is CASKAGDEQYF.

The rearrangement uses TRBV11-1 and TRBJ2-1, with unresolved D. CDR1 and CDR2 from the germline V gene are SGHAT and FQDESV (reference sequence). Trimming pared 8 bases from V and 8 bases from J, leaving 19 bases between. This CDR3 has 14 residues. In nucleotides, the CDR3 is TGTGCCAGCCGAGGCAGCACCACCGGAGATGAGCAGTTCTTC. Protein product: CASRGSTTGDEQFF. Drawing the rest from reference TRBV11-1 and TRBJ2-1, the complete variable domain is EAEVAQSPRYKITEKSQAVAFWCDPISGHATLYWYRQILGQGPELLVQFQDESVVDDSQLPKDRFSAERLKGVDSTLKIQPAELGDSAMYLCASRGSTTGDEQFFGPGTRLTVL.

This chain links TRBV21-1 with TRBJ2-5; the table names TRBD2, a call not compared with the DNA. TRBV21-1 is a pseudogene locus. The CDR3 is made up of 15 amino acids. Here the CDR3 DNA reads TGTGCCAGCAGCAAAGGTCGCTACCCACAAGAGACCCAGTACTTC. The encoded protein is CASSKGRYPQETQYF.

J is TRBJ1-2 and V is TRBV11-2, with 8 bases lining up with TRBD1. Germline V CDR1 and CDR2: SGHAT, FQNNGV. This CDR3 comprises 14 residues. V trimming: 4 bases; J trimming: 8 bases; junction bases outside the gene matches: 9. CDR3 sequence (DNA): TGTGCCAGCAGCTCCCTGGACAGGGTGACGGGCTACACCTTC. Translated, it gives CASSSLDRVTGYTF.

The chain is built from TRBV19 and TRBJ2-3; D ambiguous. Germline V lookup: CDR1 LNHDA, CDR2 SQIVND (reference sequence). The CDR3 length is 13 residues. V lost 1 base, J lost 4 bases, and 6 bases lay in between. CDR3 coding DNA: TGTGCCAGTAGTATAGTACATTCAGATACGCAGTATTTT. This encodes CASSIVHSDTQYF.

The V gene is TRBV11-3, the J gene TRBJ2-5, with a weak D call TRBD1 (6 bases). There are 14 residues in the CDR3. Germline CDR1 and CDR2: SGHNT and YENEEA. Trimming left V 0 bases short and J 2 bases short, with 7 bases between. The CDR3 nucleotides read TGTGCCAGCAGCTTAGAGGGGGCGCAAGAGACCCAGTACTTC. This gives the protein CASSLEGAQETQYF. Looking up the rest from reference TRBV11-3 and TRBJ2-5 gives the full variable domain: EAGVVQSPRYKIIEKKQPVAFWCNPISGHNTLYWYLQNLGQGPELLIRYENEEAVDDSQLPKDRFSAERLKGVDSTLKIQPAELGDSAVYLCASSLEGAQETQYFGPGTRLLVL.

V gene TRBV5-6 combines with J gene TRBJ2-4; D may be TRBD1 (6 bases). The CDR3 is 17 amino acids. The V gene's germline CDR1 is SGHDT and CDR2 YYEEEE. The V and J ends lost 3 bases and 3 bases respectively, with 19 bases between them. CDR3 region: CASSSGKTGWVKNIQYF. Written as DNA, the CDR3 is TGTGCCAGCAGCTCAGGGAAAACAGGGTGGGTCAAAAACATTCAGTACTTC. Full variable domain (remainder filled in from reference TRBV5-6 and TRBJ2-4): DAGVTQSPTHLIKTRGQQVTLRCSPKSGHDTVSWYQQALGQGPQFIFQYYEEEERQRGNFPDRFSGHQFPNYSSELNVNALLLGDSALYLCASSSGKTGWVKNIQYFGAGTRLSVL.

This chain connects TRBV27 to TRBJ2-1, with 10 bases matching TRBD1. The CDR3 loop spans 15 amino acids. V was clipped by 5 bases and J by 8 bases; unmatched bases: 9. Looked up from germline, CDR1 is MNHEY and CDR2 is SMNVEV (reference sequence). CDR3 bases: TGTGCCAGCAGTCTCGGGACAGGGGCTGTGGATGAGCAGTTCTTC. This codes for CASSLGTGAVDEQFF.

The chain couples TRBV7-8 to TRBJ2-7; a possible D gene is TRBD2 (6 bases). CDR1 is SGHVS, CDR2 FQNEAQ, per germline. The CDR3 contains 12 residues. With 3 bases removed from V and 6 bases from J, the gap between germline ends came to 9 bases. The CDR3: CASSLTGLEQYF. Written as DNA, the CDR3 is TGTGCCAGCAGCTTGACGGGACTCGAGCAGTACTTC.

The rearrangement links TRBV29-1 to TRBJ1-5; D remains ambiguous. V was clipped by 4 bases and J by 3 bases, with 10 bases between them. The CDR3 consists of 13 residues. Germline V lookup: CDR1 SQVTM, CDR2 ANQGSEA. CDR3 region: CSVAGNSNQPQHF. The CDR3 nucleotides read TGCAGCGTTGCGGGGAACTCCAATCAGCCCCAGCATTTT.

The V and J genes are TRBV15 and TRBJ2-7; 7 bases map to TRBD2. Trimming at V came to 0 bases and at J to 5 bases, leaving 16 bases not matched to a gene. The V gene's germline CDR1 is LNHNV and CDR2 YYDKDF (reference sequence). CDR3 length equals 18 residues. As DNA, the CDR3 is TGTGCCACCAGCAGAGATTTGGGTAAGAGGGAGGGCCCCAACGAGCAGTACTTC. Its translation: CATSRDLGKREGPNEQYF.

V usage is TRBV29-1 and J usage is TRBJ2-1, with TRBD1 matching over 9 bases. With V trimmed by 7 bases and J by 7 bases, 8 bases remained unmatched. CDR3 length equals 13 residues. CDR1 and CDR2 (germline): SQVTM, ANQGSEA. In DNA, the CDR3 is TGCAGCGGGTCAAAGACAGGGGGTAATGAGCAGTTCTTC. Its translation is CSGSKTGGNEQFF.

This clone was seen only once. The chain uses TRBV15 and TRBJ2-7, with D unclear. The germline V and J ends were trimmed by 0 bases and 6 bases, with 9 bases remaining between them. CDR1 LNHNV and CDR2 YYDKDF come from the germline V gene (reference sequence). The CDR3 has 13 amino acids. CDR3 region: CATSRDFGFEQYF. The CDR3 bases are TGTGCCACCAGCAGAGATTTCGGGTTCGAGCAGTACTTC. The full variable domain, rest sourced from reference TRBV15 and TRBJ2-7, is DAMVIQNPRYQVTQFGKPVTLSCSQTLNHNVMYWYQQKSSQAPKLLFHYYDKDFNNEADTPDNFQSRRPNTSFCFLDIRSPGLGDTAMYLCATSRDFGFEQYFGPGTRLTVT.

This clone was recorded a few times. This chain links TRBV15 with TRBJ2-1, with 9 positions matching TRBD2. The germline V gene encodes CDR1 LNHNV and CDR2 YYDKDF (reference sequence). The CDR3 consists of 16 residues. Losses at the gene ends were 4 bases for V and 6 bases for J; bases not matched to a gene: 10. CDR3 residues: CATSTRAGGPRNEQFF. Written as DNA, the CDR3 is TGTGCCACCAGCACTAGGGCGGGAGGGCCCCGCAATGAGCAGTTCTTC.

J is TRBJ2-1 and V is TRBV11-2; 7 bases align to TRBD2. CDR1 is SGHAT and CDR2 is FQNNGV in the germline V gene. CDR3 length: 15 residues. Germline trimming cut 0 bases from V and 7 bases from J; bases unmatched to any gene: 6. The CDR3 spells CASSLERENGNEQFF. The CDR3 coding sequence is TGTGCCAGCAGCTTAGAGCGGGAGAATGGAAATGAGCAGTTCTTC.

CDR3 in amino acids: CASSVGGPPYEQYF. CDR3 coding DNA: TGTGCCAGCAGCGTAGGGGGCCCTCCCTACGAGCAGTACTTC. The V and J genes are TRBV9 and TRBJ2-7; D is perhaps TRBD1 (5 bases). V lost 0 bases and J lost 2, with 9 bases in between. The length of the CDR3 is 14 residues. Germline V CDR1 and CDR2: SGDLS, YYNGEE.

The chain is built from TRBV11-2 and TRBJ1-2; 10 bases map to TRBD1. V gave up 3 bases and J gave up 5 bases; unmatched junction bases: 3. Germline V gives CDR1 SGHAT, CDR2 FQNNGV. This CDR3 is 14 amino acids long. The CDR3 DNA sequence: TGTGCCAGCAGCTTGGGGACAGGGGCGTATGGCTACACCTTC. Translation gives CASSLGTGAYGYTF.

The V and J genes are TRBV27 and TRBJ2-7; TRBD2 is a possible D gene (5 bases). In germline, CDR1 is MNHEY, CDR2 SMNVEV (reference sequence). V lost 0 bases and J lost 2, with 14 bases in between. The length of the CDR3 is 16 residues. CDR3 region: CASSLSARRAPYEQYF. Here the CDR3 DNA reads TGTGCCAGCAGTTTATCGGCCAGGCGGGCTCCCTACGAGCAGTACTTC.